This is a list of T cell receptor beta chains from one sample in a study of OX40 agonist ivuxolimab in advanced cancers. Sequencing used immunoSEQ multiplex PCR; TCRdb keeps in-frame clones, though not all of them. The profile shows 60,000 to 75,000 clones, around 83% of them singletons. Sequences were derived from CD4+ or CD8+ T cells sorted from blood, sampled in a trial of the OX40 agonist ivuxolimab. Source of these receptors: an adult with an advanced solid tumor such as melanoma, head and neck, liver or kidney cancer. Both conserved end residues are part of each CDR3. The D gene is left open where the match is weak. A clone size is listed for some rows: how often the clone was seen (once, few, many), or a class if it is expanded.

V: TRBV7-2; J: TRBJ2-3; D: .; size: .; DNA: TGTGCCAGCAGCCTCGACGGAACCACAGATACGCAGTATTTT; CDR3: CASSLDGTTDTQYF
V: TRBV2; J: TRBJ1-4; D: .; size: .; DNA: TGTGCCAGCAGCAGGGGATTAGTTGAAAAACTGTTTTTT; CDR3: CASSRGLVEKLFF
V: TRBV6-6; J: TRBJ2-5; D: .; size: .; DNA: TGTGCCAGCAGTTACTCGCGAGGGACCCAGTACTTC; CDR3: CASSYSRGTQYF
V: TRBV6-6; J: TRBJ1-4; D: TRBD1; size: .; DNA: TGTGCCAGCACCCCGGACAGGGTGGGGGAAAAACTGTTTTTT; CDR3: CASTPDRVGEKLFF
V: TRBV30; J: TRBJ1-6; D: TRBD1; size: .; DNA: TGTGCCTGGAGTCGACAGGGGGTAAATGGTTCACCCCTCCACTTT; CDR3: CAWSRQGVNGSPLHF
V: TRBV11-2; J: TRBJ1-2; D: .; size: .; DNA: TGTGCCAGCAGCCTTGCAGCGGGGCCTAACTATGGCTACACCTTC; CDR3: CASSLAAGPNYGYTF
V: TRBV29-1; J: TRBJ2-5; D: .; size: .; DNA: TGCAGCTCGCGTAGTCCGCCAAGGGAGACCCAGTACTTC; CDR3: CSSRSPPRETQYF
V: TRBV2; J: TRBJ2-2; D: TRBD1; size: .; DNA: TGTGCCAGCAGTTCGGACAGGGCCACTACCGGGGAGCTGTTTTTT; CDR3: CASSSDRATTGELFF
V: TRBV9; J: TRBJ2-7; D: .; size: .; DNA: TGTGCCAGCAGCCCTCGGTTCGTTGGTAACTCCTACGAGCAGTACTTC; CDR3: CASSPRFVGNSYEQYF
V: TRBV9; J: TRBJ2-7; D: TRBD2; size: .; DNA: TGTGCCAGCAGCGTAGTAGCGGGGGGTGATGAGCAGTACTTC; CDR3: CASSVVAGGDEQYF
V: TRBV11-3; J: TRBJ2-5; D: .; size: .; DNA: TGTGCCAGCAGCTTGGGCCTTCGGGGGAGAGAGACCCAGTACTTC; CDR3: CASSLGLRGRETQYF
V: TRBV11-2; J: TRBJ1-4; D: .; size: .; DNA: TGTGCCAGCAGCCCCTCGGGGGGAGTCGCAACTAATGAAAAACTGTTTTTT; CDR3: CASSPSGGVATNEKLFF
V: TRBV5-4; J: TRBJ1-6; D: .; size: .; DNA: TGTGCCAGCAGCTCCGGGAGGGAAGAGGCACCCCTCCACTTT; CDR3: CASSSGREEAPLHF
V: TRBV5-1; J: TRBJ2-5; D: TRBD2; size: .; DNA: TGCGCCAGCAGCTTGGCGGGACTAGCGGGGGAGAGGGAGACCCAGTACTTC; CDR3: CASSLAGLAGERETQYF
V: TRBV6-1; J: TRBJ1-3; D: TRBD1; size: few; DNA: TGTGCCAGCAGTGAAGCTACAGGGGTAAACACCATATATTTT; CDR3: CASSEATGVNTIYF
V: TRBV6-1; J: TRBJ2-7; D: .; size: .; DNA: TGTGCCAGCAGTGAACGGTTCTGGAACGAGCAGTACTTC; CDR3: CASSERFWNEQYF
V: TRBV19; J: TRBJ1-2; D: TRBD1; size: .; DNA: TGTGCCAGTAGTCTCGGACAGGGTTTTGGCTACACCTTC; CDR3: CASSLGQGFGYTF
V: TRBV5-4; J: TRBJ2-7; D: .; size: .; DNA: TGTGCCAGCAGCTCGCCCACGGGTGCGGGGAACGAGCAGTACTTC; CDR3: CASSSPTGAGNEQYF
V: TRBV11-2; J: TRBJ2-3; D: .; size: .; DNA: TGTGCCAGCAGCTTACGGTCCCGGGATACGCAGTATTTT; CDR3: CASSLRSRDTQYF
V: TRBV28; J: TRBJ2-2; D: .; size: .; DNA: TGTGCCAGCTGGGCCGAGAACACCGGGGAGCTGTTTTTT; CDR3: CASWAENTGELFF
V: TRBV6-1; J: TRBJ2-5; D: .; size: .; DNA: TGTGCCAGCAGTGAAGCGGGCGGGCTCGGGGTGCGTGACTTC; CDR3: CASSEAGGLGVRDF
V: TRBV6-1; J: TRBJ2-5; D: TRBD1; size: .; DNA: TGTGCCAGTGGGACAGCCCTAGAGACCCAGTACTTC; CDR3: CASGTALETQYF
V: TRBV6-4; J: TRBJ2-2; D: TRBD1; size: .; DNA: TGTGCCAGCAGCGCCGGGACAGGGGTCGGGGAGCTGTTTTTT; CDR3: CASSAGTGVGELFF
V: TRBV5-1; J: TRBJ2-3; D: TRBD1; size: .; DNA: TGCGCCAGCAGCTTGGGGGACAGGGCGGCAGATACGCAGTATTTT; CDR3: CASSLGDRAADTQYF
V: TRBV6-6; J: TRBJ1-6; D: .; size: .; DNA: TGTGCCAGCAGTCCACAGGGATCATATAATTCACCCCTCCACTTT; CDR3: CASSPQGSYNSPLHF
V: TRBV23-1; J: TRBJ1-5; D: TRBD1; size: .; DNA: TGCGCCAGCAGTCAATCGACCCGGGCGACAGGGGGCAATCAGCCCCAGCATTTT; CDR3: CASSQSTRATGGNQPQHF
V: TRBV6-5; J: TRBJ1-2; D: TRBD1; size: .; DNA: TGTGCCAGCAGCAGGGACAGCGGCTACACCTTC; CDR3: CASSRDSGYTF
V: TRBV13; J: TRBJ2-5; D: TRBD1; size: .; DNA: TGTGCCAGCAGCCGCGACAGGGGTATGGGAGAGACCCAGTACTTC; CDR3: CASSRDRGMGETQYF